Detailed here is one T cell receptor beta chain. Its specificity is unknown. Data came from immunoSEQ multiplex PCR; TCRdb stores just in-frame clones and leaves some out. The sample lists about 110,000 clones; 80% to 95% were seen once. At cycle 4 day 1, cycle 7 day 1, and baseline, blood was sampled. This CDR3 has 15 residues. The trim removed 3 bases at V and 3 bases at J, leaving 8 bases unmatched. Looked up from germline, CDR1 is LNHNV and CDR2 is YYDKDF (reference sequence). This sample was taken from a study of OX40 agonist ivuxolimab in advanced cancers. Study-level information: Eligibility rules accepted prior anti-PD-1, anti-PD-L1 or anti-CTLA-4 therapy, and 35% to 45% had some. Partial responses were achieved by three patients, one with hepatocellular carcinoma and two with cutaneous melanoma. Overall study results and limits: At 0.1 to 3.0 mg/kg, clonal expansion of CD4+ and CD8+ blood T cells had occurred by week 6.

This chain links TRBV15 with TRBJ2-7, with TRBD1 matching over 7 bases. Sequences were derived from CD4+ or CD8+ T cells sorted from blood, sampled in a trial of the OX40 agonist ivuxolimab. The clonotype originates from an adult with an advanced solid tumor such as melanoma, head and neck, liver or kidney cancer. The CDR3 coding sequence is TGTGCCACCAGCAGGGAGACAGGGCAGGGCTACGAGCAGTACTTC. Amino acids: CATSRETGQGYEQYF.